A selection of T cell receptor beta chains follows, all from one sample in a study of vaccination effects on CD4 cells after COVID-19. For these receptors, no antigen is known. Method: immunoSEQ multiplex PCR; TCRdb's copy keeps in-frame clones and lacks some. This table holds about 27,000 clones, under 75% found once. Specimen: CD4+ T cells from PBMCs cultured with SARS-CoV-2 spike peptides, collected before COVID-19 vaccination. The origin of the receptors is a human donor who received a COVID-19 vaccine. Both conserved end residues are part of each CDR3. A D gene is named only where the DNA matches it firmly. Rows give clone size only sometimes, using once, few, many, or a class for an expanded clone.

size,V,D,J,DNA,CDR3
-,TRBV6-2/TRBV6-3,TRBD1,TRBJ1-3,TGTGCCAGCAGTTGGGGACAGGACCTCTCTGGAAACACCATATATTTT,CASSWGQDLSGNTIYF
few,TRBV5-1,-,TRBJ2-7,TGCGCCAGCAGCCGAGAGTCCTACGAGCAGTACTTC,CASSRESYEQYF
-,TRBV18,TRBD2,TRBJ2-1,TGTGCCAGCTCCCCAAACGCACTAGCGGGGGGCAATGAGCAGTTCTTC,CASSPNALAGGNEQFF
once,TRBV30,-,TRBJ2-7,TGTGCCTGGGGCGTTGCAGGGGTCCGCTCCTACGAGCAGTACTTC,CAWGVAGVRSYEQYF
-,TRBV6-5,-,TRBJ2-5,TGTGCCAGCAGTTTTAGCGGAGGGCAAGAGACCCAGTACTTC,CASSFSGGQETQYF
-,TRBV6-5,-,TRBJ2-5,TGTGCCAGCAGTCGAACCTGGACAAACCAAGAGACCCAGTACTTC,CASSRTWTNQETQYF
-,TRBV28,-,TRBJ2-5,TGTGCCAGCAGTCCCCCCCAGGGTTGGGAGACCCAGTACTTC,CASSPPQGWETQYF
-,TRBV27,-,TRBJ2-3,TGTGCCAGCAGTCCCCAAGGCGGGATCCCAGATACGCAGTATTTT,CASSPQGGIPDTQYF
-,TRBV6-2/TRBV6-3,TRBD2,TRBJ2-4,TGTGCCAGCAGTAAGACTAGCGGAGAAAACATTCAGTACTTC,CASSKTSGENIQYF
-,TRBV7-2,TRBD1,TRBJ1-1,TGTGCCAGCAGGATTAGACAGGGCGGGGGTACTGAAGCTTTCTTT,CASRIRQGGGTEAFF
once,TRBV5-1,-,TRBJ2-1,TGCGCCAGCAGCTTGGGCGGGGGCCTCTACAATGAGCAGTTCTTC,CASSLGGGLYNEQFF
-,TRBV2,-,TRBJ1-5,TGTGCCAGCATCCCGACGGGAGATAGCAATCAGCCCCAGCATTTT,CASIPTGDSNQPQHF
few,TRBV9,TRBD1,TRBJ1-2,TGTGCCAGCAGCAAAGACAGGGCTGAGGGCTACACCTTC,CASSKDRAEGYTF
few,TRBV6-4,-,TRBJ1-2,TGTGCCAGCAGTGACTCGGACCGATACTATGGCTACACCTTC,CASSDSDRYYGYTF
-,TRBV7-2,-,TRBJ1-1,TGTGCCAGCAGCTTAGGAGGGGCGTCGGGCACTGAAGCTTTCTTT,CASSLGGASGTEAFF
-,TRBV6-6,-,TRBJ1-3,TGTGCCAGCAGTCCACAGGGCTCTGGAAACACCATATATTTT,CASSPQGSGNTIYF
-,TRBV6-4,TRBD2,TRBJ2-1,TGTGCCAGCAGTCCCGAAAACATTGAGCGGGGTGAGCAGTTCTTC,CASSPENIERGEQFF
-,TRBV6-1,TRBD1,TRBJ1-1,TGTGCCAGCAGTGAGGACAGGGTTGGTTCCCCTGAAGCTTTCTTT,CASSEDRVGSPEAFF
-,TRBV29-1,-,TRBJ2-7,TGCAGCGTTGGAATAGCCTCCGAGCAGTACTTC,CSVGIASEQYF
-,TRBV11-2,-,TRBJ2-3,TGTGCCAGCAGCCGCTTCCGACTAGCAGATACGCAGTATTTT,CASSRFRLADTQYF
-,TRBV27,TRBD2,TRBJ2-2,TGTGCCAGCAGTTTCGGGACTAGCGGGACGAGGGAGCTGTTTTTT,CASSFGTSGTRELFF
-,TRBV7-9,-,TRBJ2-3,TGTGCCAGCAGCCCAACTACTGCCACAGATACGCAGTATTTT,CASSPTTATDTQYF
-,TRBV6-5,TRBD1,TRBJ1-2,TGTGCCAGCAGTTACAGGACAGGGGTAGGCTACACCTTC,CASSYRTGVGYTF
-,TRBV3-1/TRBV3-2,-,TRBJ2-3,TGTGCCAGCAGCCAAGAGAGTGGGCGCACAGATACGCAGTATTTT,CASSQESGRTDTQYF
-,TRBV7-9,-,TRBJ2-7,TGTGCCAGCAGCTACCCCACGGACGGCAACTCCAGCTCCTACGAGCAGTACTTC,CASSYPTDGNSSSYEQYF
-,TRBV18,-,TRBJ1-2,TGTGCCAGCTCACCAACGGGGGGTGGCTACACCTTC,CASSPTGGGYTF
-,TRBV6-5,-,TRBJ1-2,TGTGCCAGCAGTTACTCGGCGGGGGTGTCCTATGGCTACACCTTC,CASSYSAGVSYGYTF
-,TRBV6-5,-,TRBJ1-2,TGTGCCAGCTCGCAGGGATCTAACTATGGCTACACCTTC,CASSQGSNYGYTF
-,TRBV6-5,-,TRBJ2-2,TGTGCCAGCAGTCAGAGACCCTATGGCACCGGGGAGCTGTTTTTT,CASSQRPYGTGELFF
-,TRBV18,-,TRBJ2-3,TGTGCCAGCTCACTGACAACGAGCACAGATACGCAGTATTTT,CASSLTTSTDTQYF
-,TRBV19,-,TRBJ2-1,TGTGCCAGTAGTATTCATGGAGGGGGCTACAATGAGCAGTTCTTC,CASSIHGGGYNEQFF
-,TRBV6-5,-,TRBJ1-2,TGTGCCAGCAGGATCGGGGTATCGGATGGCTACACCTTC,CASRIGVSDGYTF
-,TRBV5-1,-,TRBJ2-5,TGCGCCAGCAGCTTGGCCCCCTTCGGGGTGGAAGAGACCCAGTACTTC,CASSLAPFGVEETQYF
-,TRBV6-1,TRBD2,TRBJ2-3,TGTGCCAGCAGTGAACTTCGGACTAGCGGTGCAGATACGCAGTATTTT,CASSELRTSGADTQYF
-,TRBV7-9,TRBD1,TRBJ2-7,TGTGCCAGCAGCAACCGACAGGGATCCTACGAGCAGTACTTC,CASSNRQGSYEQYF
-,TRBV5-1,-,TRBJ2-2,TGCGCCAGCAGCCTGACGGGACTCAACACCGGGGAGCTGTTTTTT,CASSLTGLNTGELFF
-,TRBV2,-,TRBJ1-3,TGTGCCAGCAGTCCGGAATACTCTGGAAACACCATATATTTT,CASSPEYSGNTIYF
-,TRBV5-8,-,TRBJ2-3,TGTGCCAGCAGATCCCGCTTGACAGATACGCAGTATTTT,CASRSRLTDTQYF
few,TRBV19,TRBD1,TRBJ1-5,TGTGCCAGTAGTTACACCGGGACAGTCAGCAATCAGCCCCAGCATTTT,CASSYTGTVSNQPQHF
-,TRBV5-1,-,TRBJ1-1,TGCGCCAGCAGCTTGGCCCGGGGTGACACTGAAGCTTTCTTT,CASSLARGDTEAFF
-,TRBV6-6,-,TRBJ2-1,TGTGCCAGCACCTTAGAGCAAAGCTCCTACAATGAGCAGTTCTTC,CASTLEQSSYNEQFF
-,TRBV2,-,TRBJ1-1,TGTGCTTCAGGCAGCTCTAACACTGAAGCTTTCTTT,CASGSSNTEAFF
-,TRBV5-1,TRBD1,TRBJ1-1,TGCGCCAGCAGCCCGGACAGGGGAAGCACTGAAGCTTTCTTT,CASSPDRGSTEAFF
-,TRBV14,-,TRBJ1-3,TGTGCCAGCAGCCAAGGTATCAACTCTGGAAACACCATATATTTT,CASSQGINSGNTIYF
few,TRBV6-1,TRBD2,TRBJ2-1,TGTGCCAGCAGTGAAACTAGCGGGAGCTACAATGAGCAGTTCTTC,CASSETSGSYNEQFF
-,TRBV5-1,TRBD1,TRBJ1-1,TGCGCCAGCAGCTCTGGGACAGGGTCGGGCACTGAAGCTTTCTTT,CASSSGTGSGTEAFF
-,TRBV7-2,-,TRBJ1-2,TGTGCCAGCAGCTTATATGGGGTGCGGAATGGCTACACCTTC,CASSLYGVRNGYTF
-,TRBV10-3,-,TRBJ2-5,TGTGCCATCAGCGGGAGCCACCAAGAGACCCAGTACTTC,CAISGSHQETQYF
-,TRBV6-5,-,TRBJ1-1,TGTGCCAGCAGGGAGGGAACCACAGGGAGAATTGAAGCTTTCTTT,CASREGTTGRIEAFF
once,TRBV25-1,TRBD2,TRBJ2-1,TGTGCCAGCAGTGATGCCGGGACTACTAAATACAATGAGCAGTTCTTC,CASSDAGTTKYNEQFF
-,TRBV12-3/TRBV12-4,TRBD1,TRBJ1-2,TGTGCCAGCACCCCCGGGACAGGGCCTGGCTACACCTTC,CASTPGTGPGYTF
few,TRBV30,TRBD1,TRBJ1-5,TGTGCCTGGACCCCAGGGGGCGGTCAGCCCCAGCATTTT,CAWTPGGGQPQHF
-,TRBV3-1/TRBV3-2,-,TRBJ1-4,TGTGCCAGCAGCCAGGGAATTGATGAAAAACTGTTTTTT,CASSQGIDEKLFF
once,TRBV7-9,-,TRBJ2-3,TGTGCCAGCAGCTTAGAAGCAGGGATTCGGGATACGCAGTATTTT,CASSLEAGIRDTQYF
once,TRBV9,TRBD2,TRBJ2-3,TGTGCCAGCAGCGGACTAGCGGGAACGACCGTGGATACGCAGTATTTT,CASSGLAGTTVDTQYF
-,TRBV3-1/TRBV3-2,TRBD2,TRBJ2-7,TGTGCCAGCAGCCAAAATGGGGGGGGTGGTTACGAGCAGTACTTC,CASSQNGGGGYEQYF
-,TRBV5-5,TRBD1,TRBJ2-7,TGTGCCAGCAGCTCATACGGGACAGGGGGCGACGAGCAGTACTTC,CASSSYGTGGDEQYF